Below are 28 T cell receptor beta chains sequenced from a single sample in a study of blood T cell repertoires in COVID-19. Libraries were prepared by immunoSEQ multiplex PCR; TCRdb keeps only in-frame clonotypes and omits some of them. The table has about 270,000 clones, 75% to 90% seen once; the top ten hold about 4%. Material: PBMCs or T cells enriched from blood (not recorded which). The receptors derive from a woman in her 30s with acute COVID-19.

The CDR3 coding sequence is TGTGCCAGCAGTTCCAGGGGCCAGGGTGAAAAACTGTTTTTT. Residues: CASSSRGQGEKLFF. The chain links TRBV27 to TRBJ1-4; maybe TRBD1 (6 bases). The CDR3 has 14 residues. The germline V and J ends were trimmed by 4 bases and 7 bases, with 13 bases remaining between them. Per germline, CDR1 MNHEY and CDR2 SMNVEV (reference sequence).

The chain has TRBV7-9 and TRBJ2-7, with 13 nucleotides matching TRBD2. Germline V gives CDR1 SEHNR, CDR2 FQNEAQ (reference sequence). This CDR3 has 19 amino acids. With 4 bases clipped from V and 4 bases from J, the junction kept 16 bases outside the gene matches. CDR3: CASSSNVMRTSGSNYEQYF. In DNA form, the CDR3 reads TGTGCCAGCAGCTCAAACGTGATGAGGACTAGCGGGAGTAATTACGAGCAGTACTTC. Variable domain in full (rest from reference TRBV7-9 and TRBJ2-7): DTGVSQNPRHKITKRGQNVTFRCDPISEHNRLYWYRQTLGQGPEFLTYFQNEAQLEKSRLLSDRFSAERPKGSFSTLEIQRTEQGDSAMYLCASSSNVMRTSGSNYEQYFGPGTRLTVT.

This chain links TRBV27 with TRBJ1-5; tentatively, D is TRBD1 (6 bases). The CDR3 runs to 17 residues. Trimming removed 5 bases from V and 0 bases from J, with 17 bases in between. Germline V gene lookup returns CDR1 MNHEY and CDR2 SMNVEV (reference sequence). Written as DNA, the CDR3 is TGTGCCAGCAGTCCGGGACACGGAACCTCTAGCAATCAGCCCCAGCATTTT. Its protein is CASSPGHGTSSNQPQHF.

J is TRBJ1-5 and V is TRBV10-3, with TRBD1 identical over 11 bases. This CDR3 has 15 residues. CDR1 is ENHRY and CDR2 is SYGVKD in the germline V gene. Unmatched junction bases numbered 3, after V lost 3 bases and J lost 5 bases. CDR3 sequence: CAISDRTGGHQPQHF. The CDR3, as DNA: TGTGCCATCAGTGACAGGACAGGGGGCCATCAGCCCCAGCATTTT.

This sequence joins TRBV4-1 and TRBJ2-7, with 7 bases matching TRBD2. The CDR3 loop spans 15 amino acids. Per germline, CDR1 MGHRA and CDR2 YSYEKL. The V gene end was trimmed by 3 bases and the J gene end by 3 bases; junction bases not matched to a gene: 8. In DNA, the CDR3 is TGCGCCAGCAGCCATAACCGCGGGAGCGACTACGAGCAGTACTTC. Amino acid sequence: CASSHNRGSDYEQYF.

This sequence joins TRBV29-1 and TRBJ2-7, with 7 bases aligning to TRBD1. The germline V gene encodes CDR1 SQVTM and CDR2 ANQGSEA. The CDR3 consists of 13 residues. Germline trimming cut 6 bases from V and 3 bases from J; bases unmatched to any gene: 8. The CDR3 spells CSVGTAPLYEQYF. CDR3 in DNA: TGCAGCGTGGGGACAGCTCCCCTCTACGAGCAGTACTTC.

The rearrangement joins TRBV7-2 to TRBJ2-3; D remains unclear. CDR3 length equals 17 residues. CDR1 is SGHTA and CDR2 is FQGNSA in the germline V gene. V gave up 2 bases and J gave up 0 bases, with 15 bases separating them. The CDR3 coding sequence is TGTGCCAGCAGCTTAAACTATCGGGTTCCCAGCACAGATACGCAGTATTTT. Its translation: CASSLNYRVPSTDTQYF.

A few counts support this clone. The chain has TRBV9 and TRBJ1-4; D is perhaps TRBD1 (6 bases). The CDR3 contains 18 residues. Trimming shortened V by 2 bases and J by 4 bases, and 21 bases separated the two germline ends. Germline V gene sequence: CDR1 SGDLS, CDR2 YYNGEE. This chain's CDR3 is CASSVPRSPGQNNEKLFF. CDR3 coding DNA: TGTGCCAGCAGCGTTCCAAGAAGTCCGGGACAAAATAATGAAAAACTGTTTTTT.

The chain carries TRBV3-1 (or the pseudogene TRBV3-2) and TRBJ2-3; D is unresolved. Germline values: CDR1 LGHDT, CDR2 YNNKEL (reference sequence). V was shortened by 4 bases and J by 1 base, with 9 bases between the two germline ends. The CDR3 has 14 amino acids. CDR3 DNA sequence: TGTGCCAGCAGCCCAAGGAGCGGCACAGATACGCAGTATTTT. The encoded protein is CASSPRSGTDTQYF.

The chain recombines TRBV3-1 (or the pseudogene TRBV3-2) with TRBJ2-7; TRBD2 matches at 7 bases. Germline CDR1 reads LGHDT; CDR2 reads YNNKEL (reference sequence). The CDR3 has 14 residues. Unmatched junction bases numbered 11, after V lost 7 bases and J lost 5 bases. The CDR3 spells CASTWRGGSHEQYF. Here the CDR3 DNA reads TGTGCCAGCACCTGGAGGGGAGGGTCCCACGAGCAGTACTTC.

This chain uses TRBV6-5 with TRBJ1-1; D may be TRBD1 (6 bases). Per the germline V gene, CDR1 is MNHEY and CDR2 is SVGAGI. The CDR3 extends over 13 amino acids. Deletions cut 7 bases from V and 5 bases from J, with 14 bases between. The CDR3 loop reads CASILRGGTEAFF. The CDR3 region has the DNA TGTGCCAGCATACTTAGGGGGGGAACTGAAGCTTTCTTT.

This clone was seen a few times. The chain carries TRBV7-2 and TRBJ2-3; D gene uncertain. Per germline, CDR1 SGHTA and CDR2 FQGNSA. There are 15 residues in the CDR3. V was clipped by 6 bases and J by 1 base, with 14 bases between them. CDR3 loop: CASSPYGPGTDTQYF. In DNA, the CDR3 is TGTGCCAGCAGTCCCTATGGGCCCGGCACAGATACGCAGTATTTT.

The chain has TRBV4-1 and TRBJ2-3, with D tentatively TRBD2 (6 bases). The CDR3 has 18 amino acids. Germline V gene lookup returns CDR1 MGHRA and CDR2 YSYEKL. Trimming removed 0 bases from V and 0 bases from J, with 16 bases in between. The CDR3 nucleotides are TGCGCCAGCAGCCAAGATGGTAGCGGTTTTACTAGCACAGATACGCAGTATTTT. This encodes CASSQDGSGFTSTDTQYF.

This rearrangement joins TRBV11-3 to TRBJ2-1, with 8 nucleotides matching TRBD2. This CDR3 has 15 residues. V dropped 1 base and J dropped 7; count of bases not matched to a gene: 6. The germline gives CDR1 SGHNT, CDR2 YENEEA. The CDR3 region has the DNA TGTGCCAGCAGCTTAGCGTCTAGCGGGTATAATGAGCAGTTCTTC. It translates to CASSLASSGYNEQFF. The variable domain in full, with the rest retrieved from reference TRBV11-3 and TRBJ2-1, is EAGVVQSPRYKIIEKKQPVAFWCNPISGHNTLYWYLQNLGQGPELLIRYENEEAVDDSQLPKDRFSAERLKGVDSTLKIQPAELGDSAVYLCASSLASSGYNEQFFGPGTRLTVL.

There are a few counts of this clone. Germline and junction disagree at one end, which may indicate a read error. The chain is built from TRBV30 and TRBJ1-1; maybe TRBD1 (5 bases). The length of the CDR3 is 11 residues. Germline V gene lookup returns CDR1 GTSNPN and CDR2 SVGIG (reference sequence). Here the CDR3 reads CAWSVGTGAFF. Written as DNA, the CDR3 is TGTGCCTGGAGTGTAGGGACTGGAGCTTTCTTT.

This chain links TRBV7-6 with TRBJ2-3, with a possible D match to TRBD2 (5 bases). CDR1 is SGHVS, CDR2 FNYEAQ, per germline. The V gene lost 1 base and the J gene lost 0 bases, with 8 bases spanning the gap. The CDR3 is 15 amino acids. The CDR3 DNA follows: TGTGCCAGCAGCTTAGTTAGCGCTAGCACAGATACGCAGTATTTT. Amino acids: CASSLVSASTDTQYF.

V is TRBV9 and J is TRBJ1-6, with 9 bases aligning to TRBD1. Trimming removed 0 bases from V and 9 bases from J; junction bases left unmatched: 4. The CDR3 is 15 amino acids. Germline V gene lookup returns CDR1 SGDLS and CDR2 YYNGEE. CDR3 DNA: TGTGCCAGCAGCGTAGGGACAGGGGAGGTTTCACCCCTCCACTTT. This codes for CASSVGTGEVSPLHF.

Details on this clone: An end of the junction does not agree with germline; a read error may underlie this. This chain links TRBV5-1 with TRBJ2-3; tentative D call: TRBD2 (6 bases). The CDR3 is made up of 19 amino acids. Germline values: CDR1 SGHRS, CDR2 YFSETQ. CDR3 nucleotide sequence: TGCGACAGCGGGCGCCGTACCTACCGGGACTCCTCCCCCACAGATACGCAGTATTTT. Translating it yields CDSGRRTYRDSSPTDTQYF.

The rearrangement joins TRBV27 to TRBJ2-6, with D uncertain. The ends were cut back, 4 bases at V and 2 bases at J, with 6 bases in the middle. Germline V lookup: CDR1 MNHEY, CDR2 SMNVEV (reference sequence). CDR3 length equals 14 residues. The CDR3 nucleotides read TGTGCCAGCAGTTCTGCGGCTGGGGCCAACGTCCTGACTTTC. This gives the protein CASSSAAGANVLTF. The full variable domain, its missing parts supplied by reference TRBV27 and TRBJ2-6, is EAQVTQNPRYLITVTGKKLTVTCSQNMNHEYMSWYRQDPGLGLRQIYYSMNVEVTDKGDVPEGYKVSRKEKRNFPLILESPSPNQTSLYFCASSSAAGANVLTFGAGSRLTVL.

The CDR3 region is CASSFLRESDGDTQYF. The CDR3 DNA reads as TGTGCCAGCAGCTTCCTGCGGGAGTCGGATGGAGATACGCAGTATTTT. The gene calls are TRBV11-2 and TRBJ2-3, with TRBD2 matching over 7 bases. CDR3 size: 16 residues. V gave up 3 bases and J gave up 5 bases; unmatched junction bases: 11. Germline V gives CDR1 SGHAT, CDR2 FQNNGV. Combining the CDR3 with reference TRBV11-2 and TRBJ2-3 gives the whole variable domain EAGVAQSPRYKIIEKRQSVAFWCNPISGHATLYWYQQILGQGPKLLIQFQNNGVVDDSQLPKDRFSAERLKGVDSTLKIQPAKLEDSAVYLCASSFLRESDGDTQYFGPGTRLTVL.

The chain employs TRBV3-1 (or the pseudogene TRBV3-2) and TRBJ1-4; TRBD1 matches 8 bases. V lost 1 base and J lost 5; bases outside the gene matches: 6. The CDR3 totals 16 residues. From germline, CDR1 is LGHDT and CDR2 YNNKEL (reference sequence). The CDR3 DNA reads TGTGCCAGCAGCCAAGGGATCGGACAGGGAAATGAAAAACTGTTTTTT. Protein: CASSQGIGQGNEKLFF.

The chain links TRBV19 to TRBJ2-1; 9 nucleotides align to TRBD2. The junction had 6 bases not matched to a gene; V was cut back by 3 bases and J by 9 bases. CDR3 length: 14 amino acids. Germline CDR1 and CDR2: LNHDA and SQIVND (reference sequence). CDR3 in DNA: TGTGCCAGTAGTATGGCTAGCGGGACTGCTGAGCAGTTCTTC. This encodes CASSMASGTAEQFF.

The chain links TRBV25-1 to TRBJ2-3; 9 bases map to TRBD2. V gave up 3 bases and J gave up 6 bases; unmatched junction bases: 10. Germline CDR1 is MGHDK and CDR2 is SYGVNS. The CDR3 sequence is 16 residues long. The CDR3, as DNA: TGTGCCAGCAGTGATTTAACGCGGGGGGGTGAGGATACGCAGTATTTT. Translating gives CASSDLTRGGEDTQYF.

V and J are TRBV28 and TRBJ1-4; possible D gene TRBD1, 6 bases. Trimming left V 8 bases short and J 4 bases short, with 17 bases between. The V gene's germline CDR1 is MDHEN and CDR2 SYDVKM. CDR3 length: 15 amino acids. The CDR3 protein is CASVALTGNNEKLFF. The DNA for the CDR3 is TGTGCCAGCGTTGCCCTCACAGGGAATAATGAAAAACTGTTTTTT.

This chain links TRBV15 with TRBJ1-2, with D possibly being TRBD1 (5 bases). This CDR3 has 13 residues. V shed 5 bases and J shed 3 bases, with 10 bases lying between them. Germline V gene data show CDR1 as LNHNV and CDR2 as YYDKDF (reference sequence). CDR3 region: CATSPGEDYGYTF. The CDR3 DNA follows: TGTGCCACCAGCCCGGGGGAGGACTATGGCTACACCTTC.

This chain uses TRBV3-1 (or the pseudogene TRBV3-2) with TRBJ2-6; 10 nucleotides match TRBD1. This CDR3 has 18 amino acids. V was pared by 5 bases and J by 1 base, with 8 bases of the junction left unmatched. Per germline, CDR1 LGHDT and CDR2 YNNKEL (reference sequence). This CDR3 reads CASSAPGQGRSGANVLTF. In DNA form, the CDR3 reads TGTGCCAGCAGCGCTCCGGGACAGGGGAGATCTGGGGCCAACGTCCTGACTTTC.

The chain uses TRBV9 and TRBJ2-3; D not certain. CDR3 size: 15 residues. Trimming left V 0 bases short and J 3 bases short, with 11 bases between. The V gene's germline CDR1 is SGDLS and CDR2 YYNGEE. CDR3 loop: CASSVDPSETDTQYF. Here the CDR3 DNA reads TGTGCCAGCAGCGTAGACCCAAGCGAGACAGATACGCAGTATTTT.

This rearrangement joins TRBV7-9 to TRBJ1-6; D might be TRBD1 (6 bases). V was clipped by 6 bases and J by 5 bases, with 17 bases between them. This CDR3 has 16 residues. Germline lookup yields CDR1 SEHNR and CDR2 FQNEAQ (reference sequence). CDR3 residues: CASRPLPGTNNSPLHF. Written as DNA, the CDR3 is TGTGCCAGCAGACCTCTTCCCGGGACAAATAATTCACCCCTCCACTTT. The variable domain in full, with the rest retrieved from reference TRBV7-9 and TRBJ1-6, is DTGVSQNPRHKITKRGQNVTFRCDPISEHNRLYWYRQTLGQGPEFLTYFQNEAQLEKSRLLSDRFSAERPKGSFSTLEIQRTEQGDSAMYLCASRPLPGTNNSPLHFGNGTRLTVT.